These 26 T cell receptor beta chains were all obtained from the same sample, sequenced in a study of T cell clonality in common variable immunodeficiency. The repertoire was sequenced with immunoSEQ multiplex PCR; TCRdb's copy has only in-frame clones and lacks some. The sample yields 45,000 to 70,000 clones, without any singletons. Sample: peripheral blood mononuclear cells. These receptors all come from a person aged 18 to 70 in good health.

This clone showed up many times. One junction end does not reproduce the germline sequence, and a read error may be involved. The read terminates 3 residues before the CDR3 end, so the remaining end is supplied by the germline J gene. The chain joins TRBV4-2 to TRBJ2-7, with 7 bases fitting TRBD2. Germline CDR1 is LGHNA and CDR2 is YNFKEQ. This CDR3 region has 14 residues. CDR3 DNA, as far as it was read: TGCGCCAGCAGCATTGCCCGGGGGGCCTACGAG. Translation: CASSIARGAYE. The entire CDR3 reads CASSIARGAYEQYF.

This clone was observed at least ten times. The CDR3 goes on 3 residues after the read ends, and that part is filled in from the germline J gene. The chain combines TRBV10-3 with TRBJ2-7, with 8 bases matching TRBD2. Trimming cost V 2 bases and J 4 bases; bases outside gene matches: 1. CDR1 and CDR2 (germline): ENHRY, SYGVKD. The CDR3 consists of 13 residues. CDR3 amino acids: CAISEREGYEQYF. CDR3 bases read: TGTGCCATCAGTGAGCGGGAGGGGTACGAG.

This clone was recorded many times. The CDR3 end lies 3 residues beyond the end of the read and is filled in from the germline J gene. The rearrangement uses TRBV29-1 and TRBJ2-5; unclear D gene. In germline, CDR1 is SQVTM, CDR2 ANQGSEA. The V and J ends lost 4 bases and 2 bases respectively, with 8 bases between them. The CDR3 is 12 amino acids. The sequenced CDR3 bases are TGCAGCGTTGGCCAGCGACAAGAGACC. Protein: CSVGQRQET. The CDR3 reads in full as CSVGQRQETQYF.

In its sample, this clone was seen many times. The read terminates 3 residues before the CDR3 end, so the remaining end is supplied by the germline J gene. The V gene is TRBV7-2, the J gene TRBJ2-3, with D maybe TRBD1 (5 bases). Germline CDR1 SGHTA, CDR2 FQGNSA. Trimming took off 3 bases at V and 4 bases at J, with 8 bases between the two ends. The CDR3 is made up of 13 amino acids. The sequenced CDR3 bases are TGTGCCAGCAGCTTCGGCAGGGCAGATACG. Its translation is CASSFGRADT. The CDR3 in its entirety is CASSFGRADTQYF.

In its sample, this clone was seen many times. The read terminates 3 residues before the CDR3 end, so the remaining end is supplied by the germline J gene. The gene calls are TRBV4-1 and TRBJ1-2, with D perhaps TRBD1 (6 bases). The CDR3 runs to 14 residues. The ends were cut back, 1 base at V and 0 bases at J, with 6 bases in the middle. Germline V gives CDR1 MGHRA, CDR2 YSYEKL. The sequenced part of the CDR3 DNA is TGCGCCAGCAGCCAAGGGACAGCTAACTATGGC. Protein sequence: CASSQGTANYG. The whole CDR3 sequence reads CASSQGTANYGYTF.

This clone came up many times. The read gets to within 3 residues of the CDR3 end, and the germline J gene fills in the rest. The V gene is TRBV5-1, the J gene TRBJ2-3; D is perhaps TRBD2 (7 bases). Germline V CDR1 and CDR2: SGHRS, YFSETQ. The CDR3 is 15 amino acids. V gave up 5 bases and J gave up 3 bases, with 16 bases separating them. CDR3: CASSPRGARTDTQYF. The covered CDR3 bases are TGCGCCAGCAGTCCCCGGGGGGCTCGGACAGATACG.

At least ten counts were recorded for this clone. Read data end 3 residues before the CDR3 end; the end is taken from the germline J gene. The J gene is TRBJ2-7, the V gene TRBV6-2 or TRBV6-3, with D unresolved. Germline loops: CDR1 MNHEY, CDR2 SVGEGT. The germline V and J ends were trimmed by 2 bases and 3 bases, with 5 bases remaining between them. The CDR3 runs to 12 residues. CDR3 DNA (partial): TGTGCCAGCAGTTACAACTACTACGAG. Encoded protein: CASSYNYYE. The full CDR3 protein is CASSYNYYEQYF.

This clone was counted ten times or more. The read stops 3 residues short of the end of the CDR3; the missing end is completed from the germline J gene. The chain couples TRBV7-2 to TRBJ1-6; the match to TRBD1 covers 7 bases. Germline assignment: CDR1 SGHTA and CDR2 FQGNSA. The trim removed 5 bases at V and 9 bases at J, leaving 10 bases unmatched. CDR3 length equals 15 residues. CDR3 bases read: TGTGCCAGCAGCCCTATGGGGCAGGGGGGTTCACCC. Its protein product is CASSPMGQGGSP. The whole CDR3 reads CASSPMGQGGSPLHF. The full variable domain, with the rest looked up from reference TRBV7-2 and TRBJ1-6, is GAGVSQSPSNKVTEKGKDVELRCDPISGHTALYWYRQSLGQGLEFLIYFQGNSAPDKSGLPSDRFSAERTGGSVSTLTIQRTQQEDSAVYLCASSPMGQGGSPLHFGNGTRLTVT.

This clone was recorded many times. The CDR3 extends 3 residues past the end of the read, so its final part is completed from the germline J gene. The chain combines TRBV5-1 with TRBJ2-7; 7 bases align to TRBD1. The junction had 4 bases not matched to a gene; V was cut back by 0 bases and J by 4 bases. Germline loops: CDR1 SGHRS, CDR2 YFSETQ. The CDR3 is made up of 14 amino acids. The CDR3 is CASSLGQGRYEQYF. The sequenced part of the CDR3 DNA is TGCGCCAGCAGCTTGGGACAGGGAAGATACGAG.

This clone was seen many times. Sequencing ends 3 residues short of the CDR3 end; the germline J gene provides the rest. The V call is TRBV20-1, the J call TRBJ2-5, with 10 bases that match TRBD1. Germline-derived CDR1 and CDR2 are DFQATT and SNEGSKA (reference sequence). J lost 5 bases, V lost 3 bases, and 9 bases had no gene match. The CDR3 covers 15 residues. The CDR3 loop reads CSARGQGIIGETQYF. CDR3 DNA (partial): TGCAGTGCTAGGGGACAGGGGATTATCGGGGAGACC.

This clone was observed at least ten times. The missing CDR3 end, 3 residues past where the read stops, is filled in from the germline J gene. V and J are TRBV4-1 and TRBJ1-1, with D possibly matching TRBD1 (5 bases). The CDR3 has 15 residues. CDR1 and CDR2 (germline): MGHRA, YSYEKL. V lost 0 bases, J lost 2 bases, and 10 bases lay in between. The chain's CDR3 is CASSQDPQANTEAFF. The covered CDR3 bases are TGCGCCAGCAGCCAAGATCCACAGGCTAACACTGAA.

Many counts were recorded for this clone. The read terminates 3 residues ahead of where the CDR3 ends, so the germline J gene completes it. The rearrangement links TRBV20-1 to TRBJ2-1; 8 bases align to TRBD2. V dropped 4 bases and J dropped 9; count of bases not matched to a gene: 11. The germline gives CDR1 DFQATT, CDR2 SNEGSKA (reference sequence). The CDR3 length is 14 residues. The covered CDR3 bases are TGCAGTGCTAACGGACTAGCCGCGGATGGTGAG. Its protein product is CSANGLAADGE. The entire CDR3 protein is CSANGLAADGEQFF.

This clone showed up many times. One junction end disagrees with the germline gene, perhaps due to a read error. The CDR3 extends 3 residues past the end of the read, so its final part is completed from the germline J gene. The chain uses TRBV4-2 and TRBJ2-2, with 7 positions matching TRBD1. CDR3 size: 13 residues. Germline-derived CDR1 and CDR2 are LGHNA and YNFKEQ. The CDR3 DNA, read in part, is TGCGCCAGCAGAGACAGGGTCACCGGGGAG. This translates into CASRDRVTGE. The entire CDR3 is CASRDRVTGELFF.

This clone was seen ten or more times. Coverage ceases 3 residues before the CDR3 finishes, and the germline J gene fills in the end. The J gene is TRBJ2-3, the V gene TRBV20-1; 7 bases are shared with TRBD2. There are 15 residues in the CDR3. Germline V gives CDR1 DFQATT, CDR2 SNEGSKA (reference sequence). The ends lost 0 bases at V and 2 bases at J; junction bases unmatched: 5. Incomplete CDR3 DNA: TGCAGTGCTAGAGATTTCGCGGGAGTCACAGATACG. Its translation: CSARDFAGVTDT. The whole CDR3 sequence reads CSARDFAGVTDTQYF.

Concerning this clone itself: The DNA ends 3 residues before the CDR3 does, and the rest of the CDR3 is filled in from the germline J gene. This sequence joins TRBV11-3 and TRBJ2-1, with TRBD1 matching 7 bases. The CDR3 has 15 residues. V lost 5 bases to trimming and J lost 1 base; unmatched junction nucleotides: 5. Germline CDR1 and CDR2: SGHNT and YENEEA. The part of the CDR3 DNA that was read is TGTGCCAGCAGCCCCTCGGACAGGTCCTACAATGAG. Translated: CASSPSDRSYNE. The whole CDR3 protein is CASSPSDRSYNEQFF.

This clone was observed many times. The read stops 3 residues short of the end of the CDR3; the missing end is completed from the germline J gene. The V and J genes are TRBV19 and TRBJ1-5; D is perhaps TRBD1 (5 bases). The CDR3 has 14 residues. Germline values: CDR1 LNHDA, CDR2 SQIVND (reference sequence). The DNA read from the CDR3 is TGTGCCAGTAGTATAGAGGGACGGGGACTTCCC. This gives the protein CASSIEGRGLP. The full CDR3 sequence reads CASSIEGRGLPQHF.

Ten or more counts support this clone. The CDR3 extends 3 residues past the end of the read, so its final part is completed from the germline J gene. V and J are TRBV6-1 and TRBJ2-7; perhaps TRBD2 as D (5 bases). The length of the CDR3 is 14 residues. The V gene lost 1 base and the J gene lost 0 bases, with 7 bases spanning the gap. Germline V lookup: CDR1 MNHNS, CDR2 SASEGT. The sequenced CDR3 bases are TGTGCCAGCAGTGAAGGGACTTTCTCCTACGAG. Protein product: CASSEGTFSYE. The whole CDR3 protein reads CASSEGTFSYEQYF.

This clone was recorded at least ten times. The read terminates 3 residues ahead of where the CDR3 ends, so the germline J gene completes it. The chain joins TRBV5-4 to TRBJ2-1; 10 nucleotides align to TRBD1. Germline V gene sequence: CDR1 SGHNT, CDR2 YYREEE (reference sequence). The CDR3 loop spans 15 amino acids. Losses at the gene ends were 4 bases for V and 7 bases for J; bases not matched to a gene: 8. The CDR3 is CASSPGQGDRNEQFF. The sequenced part of the CDR3 DNA is TGTGCCAGCAGCCCCGGACAGGGGGATAGAAATGAG.

This clone was seen at least ten times. One end of the junction is discordant with germline, which a read error may explain. The read terminates 3 residues ahead of where the CDR3 ends, so the germline J gene completes it. The V call is TRBV4-2, the J call TRBJ2-2; weak D call: TRBD1 (5 bases). The germline CDR1 and CDR2 sequences are LGHNA and YNFKEQ. The CDR3 totals 17 residues. This CDR3 is CASSQEYQGENTGELFF. CDR3 DNA, as far as it was read: TGCGCCAGCAGCCAAGAATACCAGGGTGAGAACACCGGGGAG.

This clone was seen ten or more times. Its ends do not fully match the called genes, so a read error is possible. The CDR3 end lies 3 residues beyond the end of the read and is filled in from the germline J gene. This chain connects TRBV2 to TRBJ1-1, with D perhaps TRBD1 (5 bases). The CDR3 totals 12 residues. Germline assignment: CDR1 SNHLY and CDR2 FYNNEI. The CDR3 DNA, read in part, is TGTGCCAACAGTGACAGCGACACTGAA. This sequence encodes CANSDSDTE. The full CDR3 protein is CANSDSDTEAFF.

This clone ranks as medium-sized. The DNA read from the CDR3 is TGTGCCAGCAGCTTCCGAGGAGATACG. Its protein product is CASSFRGDT. The entire CDR3 reads CASSFRGDTQYF. This rearrangement joins TRBV7-3 to TRBJ2-3; D unresolved. The read stops 3 residues short of the end of the CDR3; the missing end is completed from the germline J gene. There are 12 residues in the CDR3. In germline, CDR1 is SGHTA, CDR2 FQGTGA. The germline V and J ends were trimmed by 3 bases and 5 bases, with 6 bases remaining between them.

Many counts were recorded for this clone. The CDR3 end falls 3 residues outside the read, so it is completed with the germline J gene. The V and J genes are TRBV6-2 or TRBV6-3 and TRBJ2-1; 7 nucleotides agree with TRBD2. The germline V gene encodes CDR1 MNHEY and CDR2 SVGEGT. Trimming took 2 bases from V and 8 from J; bases not matched to a gene: 12. CDR3 length equals 16 residues. The CDR3 sequence: CASSYPAGSSGYEQFF. Partial CDR3 DNA: TGTGCCAGCAGTTACCCAGCGGGATCATCAGGGTATGAG.

This clone appeared a few times. The CDR3 loop reads CASKRGLTGNTIYF. The part of the CDR3 DNA that was read is TGTGCCAGTAAGAGGGGGCTGACTGGAAACACC. This chain joins TRBV19 and TRBJ1-3, with 7 bases that match TRBD1. The read is 3 residues too short to cover the CDR3 end, so that end is filled in from the germline J gene. Losses at the gene ends were 7 bases for V and 2 bases for J; bases not matched to a gene: 5. CDR1 and CDR2 (germline): LNHDA, SQIVND (reference sequence). CDR3 length: 14 amino acids.

This clone showed up many times. The read falls 3 residues short of the CDR3 end, and the missing part is taken from the germline J gene. The chain has TRBV20-1 and TRBJ1-1, with 7 bases lining up with TRBD1. J lost 0 bases, V lost 0 bases, and 10 bases had no gene match. The CDR3 loop spans 17 amino acids. CDR1 and CDR2 (germline): DFQATT, SNEGSKA (reference sequence). This chain's CDR3 is CSARDRREQGMNTEAFF. CDR3 DNA (partial): TGCAGTGCTAGAGATAGGAGGGAACAGGGGATGAACACTGAA.

This clone came up many times. The read terminates 3 residues before the CDR3 end, so the remaining end is supplied by the germline J gene. The chain carries TRBV4-2 and TRBJ2-3; weak D call: TRBD1 (5 bases). The CDR3 sequence is 15 residues long. Trimming took off 0 bases at V and 4 bases at J, with 11 bases between the two ends. Germline V lookup: CDR1 LGHNA, CDR2 YNFKEQ. The covered CDR3 bases are TGTGCCAGCAGCCAAGAGGTCGCCAGGGCAGATACG. This encodes CASSQEVARADT. From start to end, the CDR3 is CASSQEVARADTQYF.

Of note for this clone: The CDR3 goes on 3 residues after the read ends, and that part is filled in from the germline J gene. This chain uses TRBV13 with TRBJ2-7; 10 nucleotides align to TRBD1. This CDR3 has 15 residues. V lost 6 bases to trimming and J lost 0 bases; unmatched junction nucleotides: 5. The germline CDR1 and CDR2 sequences are PRHDT and FYEKMQ (reference sequence). Incomplete CDR3 DNA: TGTGCCAGCAGTGATAGGGACAGGGGCTCCTACGAG. It is translated as CASSDRDRGSYE. The whole CDR3 sequence is CASSDRDRGSYEQYF.